These 21 T cell receptor beta chains were sequenced from one sample in a study of blood T cell repertoires in COVID-19. The assay was immunoSEQ multiplex PCR, and TCRdb's table has in-frame clones only and misses some. In the table there are under 250,000 clones, 88% of which are singletons. Sequenced sample: peripheral blood. The source of these receptors is a woman aged 60-75 years with acute or convalescent COVID-19.

CDR3 coding DNA: TGTGCCAGCAGTTTGGGACAGGGCTTCGGGCAGTACTTC. Translating it yields CASSLGQGFGQYF. The gene calls are TRBV28 and TRBJ2-7; 9 bases align to TRBD1. Unmatched junction bases numbered 6, after V lost 3 bases and J lost 9 bases. Germline loops: CDR1 MDHEN, CDR2 SYDVKM. The CDR3 has 13 amino acids.

The CDR3 loop is CATSRDKGAGELFF. In nucleotides, the CDR3 is TGTGCCACCAGCAGAGATAAGGGGGCCGGGGAGCTGTTTTTT. The chain recombines TRBV15 with TRBJ2-2; tentative D call: TRBD1 (6 bases). The CDR3 totals 14 residues. The germline V gene encodes CDR1 LNHNV and CDR2 YYDKDF (reference sequence). V lost 0 bases to trimming and J lost 6 bases, with 8 bases between them.

The chain combines TRBV4-2 with TRBJ1-1, with D possibly being TRBD1 (6 bases). The CDR3 is made up of 15 amino acids. Germline CDR1 and CDR2: LGHNA and YNFKEQ. V shed 2 bases and J shed 1 base, with 11 bases lying between them. The CDR3 sequence: CASSQQTTGNTEAFF. DNA for the CDR3: TGTGCCAGCAGCCAACAAACGACAGGGAACACTGAAGCTTTCTTT.

The count of this clone is one. The chain recombines TRBV18 with TRBJ2-5; possibly TRBD2 for D (6 bases). This CDR3 region has 13 residues. Trimming pared 1 base from V and 5 bases from J, leaving 8 bases between. CDR1 KGHSH and CDR2 LQKENI come from the germline V gene. CDR3 nucleotides: TGTGCCAGCTCACCACAGGGGAGGGAGACCCAGTACTTC. It translates to CASSPQGRETQYF. Drawing the rest from reference TRBV18 and TRBJ2-5, the complete variable domain is NAGVMQNPRHLVRRRGQEARLRCSPMKGHSHVYWYRQLPEEGLKFMVYLQKENIIDESGMPKERFSAEFPKEGPSILRIQQVVRGDSAAYFCASSPQGRETQYFGPGTRLLVL.

This chain uses TRBV11-2 with TRBJ2-7; TRBD2 matches 12 bases. Germline V gene lookup returns CDR1 SGHAT and CDR2 FQNNGV. Trimming cost V 5 bases and J 3 bases; bases outside gene matches: 17. The CDR3 is made up of 19 amino acids. CDR3 residues: CASSPFPGLAGLKFYEQYF. As DNA, the CDR3 is TGTGCCAGCAGCCCCTTCCCGGGACTAGCGGGCCTGAAGTTCTACGAGCAGTACTTC.

The V gene is TRBV9, the J gene TRBJ1-4; 9 bases fit TRBD1. This CDR3 contains 15 residues. J was trimmed by 6 bases and V by 0 bases; bases with no gene match: 3. Germline V gene sequence: CDR1 SGDLS, CDR2 YYNGEE. CDR3 amino acids: CASSVGTGGDEKLFF. The CDR3 DNA is TGTGCCAGCAGCGTAGGCACAGGGGGCGATGAAAAACTGTTTTTT.

The V call is TRBV4-2, the J call TRBJ1-3; D uncertain. Per germline, CDR1 LGHNA and CDR2 YNFKEQ. The germline V and J ends were trimmed by 1 base and 1 base, with 17 bases remaining between them. The CDR3 is made up of 18 amino acids. CDR3 nucleotide sequence: TGTGCCAGCAGCCAAGCCCCAATGACGGGGAAATCTGGAAACACCATATATTTT. It yields the protein CASSQAPMTGKSGNTIYF.

CDR3 sequence reads: CASRGGNEQFF. DNA for the CDR3: TGTGCCAGCCGTGGGGGGAATGAGCAGTTCTTC. The chain couples TRBV27 to TRBJ2-1; a weak D match, TRBD2 (6 bases). The CDR3 has 11 residues. CDR1 and CDR2 from the germline V gene are MNHEY and SMNVEV (reference sequence). The V end lost 8 bases, the J end lost 7 bases, and 9 bases lay between the germline ends.

This chain links TRBV3-1 (or the pseudogene TRBV3-2) with TRBJ1-1; D might be TRBD1 (5 bases). Per germline, CDR1 LGHDT and CDR2 YNNKEL (reference sequence). V dropped 3 bases and J dropped 10 bases, with 12 bases sitting between them. The CDR3 is 12 residues long. This chain's CDR3 is CASSHGGRGAFF. The CDR3 DNA reads as TGTGCCAGCAGCCACGGGGGAAGGGGAGCTTTCTTT.

The gene calls are TRBV18 and TRBJ1-5; D is unresolved. The CDR3 totals 14 residues. Looked up from germline, CDR1 is KGHSH and CDR2 is LQKENI. V was shortened by 0 bases and J by 1 base, with 4 bases between the two germline ends. DNA of the CDR3: TGTGCCAGCTCACCACCCTTAAGCAATCAGCCCCAGCATTTT. Protein sequence: CASSPPLSNQPQHF.

This clone occurred once. The rearrangement links TRBV21-1 to TRBJ1-2; the listed D gene, TRBD1, was not tested against the DNA. TRBV21-1 is reported as a pseudogene. This CDR3 spans 16 amino acids. The DNA for the CDR3 is TGTGCCAGCAGCACTAGACAGGCCCCATCCCTCTATGGCTACACCTTC. As protein: CASSTRQAPSLYGYTF.

The V gene is TRBV18, the J gene TRBJ2-7; D is ambiguous. Trimming removed 6 bases at V and 4 bases at J, with 16 bases between. The CDR3 extends over 14 amino acids. Per the germline V gene, CDR1 is KGHSH and CDR2 is LQKENI. The CDR3 nucleotides read TGTGCCAGCTCGGAATATGACTCATCTTACGAGCAGTACTTC. Translation gives CASSEYDSSYEQYF.

In its sample, this clone was seen once. The chain uses TRBV4-3 and TRBJ2-7; 8 nucleotides align to TRBD1. The CDR3 length is 18 residues. V shed 4 bases, J shed 4 bases, and the junction held 18 bases outside the gene matches. Germline values: CDR1 LGHNA, CDR2 YSLEER. The CDR3 DNA sequence: TGCGCCAGCAGCCCGAAGGCTGGACAGGGTAGGCCTGAGTACGAGCAGTACTTC. Protein product: CASSPKAGQGRPEYEQYF.

The gene calls are TRBV6-2 or TRBV6-3 and TRBJ2-1; 7 bases line up with TRBD2. Germline V lookup: CDR1 MNHEY, CDR2 SVGEGT. This CDR3 comprises 16 residues. Trimming took 2 bases from V and 5 from J; bases not matched to a gene: 9. The CDR3 reads CASSYIWDYENNEQFF. For the CDR3, the DNA is TGTGCCAGCAGTTACATATGGGACTATGAAAACAATGAGCAGTTCTTC.

The gene calls are TRBV20-1 and TRBJ1-5; perhaps TRBD1 as D (6 bases). Germline V gene data show CDR1 as DFQATT and CDR2 as SNEGSKA (reference sequence). This CDR3 comprises 14 residues. The ends were cut back, 3 bases at V and 0 bases at J, with 9 bases in the middle. DNA for the CDR3: TGCAGTGCTAGTTTCAGGGGTAGCAATCAGCCCCAGCATTTT. This encodes CSASFRGSNQPQHF.

The chain employs TRBV3-1 (or the pseudogene TRBV3-2) and TRBJ2-1; 8 bases map to TRBD2. CDR3 length: 14 residues. The trim removed 4 bases at V and 7 bases at J, leaving 6 bases unmatched. Germline V lookup: CDR1 LGHDT, CDR2 YNNKEL (reference sequence). CDR3 in amino acids: CASSPRASGNEQFF. The CDR3 DNA reads TGTGCCAGCAGCCCCAGGGCTAGCGGGAATGAGCAGTTCTTC.

The J gene is TRBJ2-7, the V gene TRBV12-5, with a weak D call TRBD2 (5 bases). This CDR3 is built from 13 residues. Trimming removed 2 bases from V and 2 bases from J, with 7 bases in between. The germline V gene encodes CDR1 LGHNT and CDR2 FRNRAP. CDR3: CASGLSGPYEQYF. CDR3 in DNA: TGTGCTAGTGGTTTGAGCGGTCCCTACGAGCAGTACTTC. The whole variable domain, filled in from reference TRBV12-5 and TRBJ2-7, reads DARVTQTPRHKVTEMGQEVTMRCQPILGHNTVFWYRQTMMQGLELLAYFRNRAPLDDSGMPKDRFSAEMPDATLATLKIQPSEPRDSAVYFCASGLSGPYEQYFGPGTRLTVT.

This clone is a singleton in its sample. In the same sample, other DNA sequences code for this CDR3. This sequence joins TRBV18 and TRBJ1-5, with 9 bases matching TRBD1. The CDR3 has 15 amino acids. Trimming removed 3 bases from V and 1 base from J; junction bases left unmatched: 1. Germline CDR1 is KGHSH and CDR2 is LQKENI. The CDR3 region has the DNA TGTGCCAGCTCACCTGGACAGGGGAGCAATCAGCCCCAGCATTTT. Translated, it gives CASSPGQGSNQPQHF. The full variable domain, with the rest looked up from reference TRBV18 and TRBJ1-5, is NAGVMQNPRHLVRRRGQEARLRCSPMKGHSHVYWYRQLPEEGLKFMVYLQKENIIDESGMPKERFSAEFPKEGPSILRIQQVVRGDSAAYFCASSPGQGSNQPQHFGDGTRLSIL.

The chain couples TRBV15 to TRBJ2-7, with 8 bases fitting TRBD1. The CDR3 covers 15 residues. V lost 0 bases to trimming and J lost 4 bases; unmatched junction nucleotides: 5. Per germline, CDR1 LNHNV and CDR2 YYDKDF (reference sequence). As DNA, the CDR3 is TGTGCCACCAGCAGAGATGCAGGACAGGGTTACGAGCAGTACTTC. It is translated as CATSRDAGQGYEQYF.

The chain is built from TRBV5-1 and TRBJ1-2; 7 nucleotides align to TRBD1. This CDR3 contains 15 residues. J was trimmed by 5 bases and V by 4 bases; bases with no gene match: 11. CDR1 SGHRS and CDR2 YFSETQ come from the germline V gene. Here the CDR3 reads CASSLTDRLGYGYTF. The CDR3 DNA follows: TGCGCCAGCAGCCTAACGGACAGGTTGGGTTATGGCTACACCTTC. Looking up the rest from reference TRBV5-1 and TRBJ1-2 gives the full variable domain: KAGVTQTPRYLIKTRGQQVTLSCSPISGHRSVSWYQQTPGQGLQFLFEYFSETQRNKGNFPGRFSGRQFSNSRSEMNVSTLELGDSALYLCASSLTDRLGYGYTFGSGTRLTVV.

The chain joins TRBV21-1 to TRBJ2-1; the table calls TRBD2, which could not be checked here. TRBV21-1 is described as a pseudogene. The length of the CDR3 is 14 residues. CDR3 bases: TGTGCCAGCAGCAAAGTAGCCCCGGGACTAGCTCAGTTCTTC. Encoded protein: CASSKVAPGLAQFF.